The clone carrying this T cell receptor beta chain was recorded many times. Its antigen is not known. These data belong to a study of neurological immune-mediated disorders. The cDNA was synthesized by 5'RACE incorporating 10-nucleotide random UMIs. TCRdb itself ran the 5' RACE reads through MiXCR, one entry per CDR3 protein. The repertoire holds approximately 65,000 distinct CDR3 sequences, with over 4% as singletons. Notes on the study in general: When repertoires were grouped phylogenetically, those of 18 of 34 multiple sclerosis patients fell into one related-CDR3 cluster, a possible signature. While HTLV-1-associated myelopathy showed the greatest TCR clonal expansion, multiple sclerosis showed the least, falling below healthy controls.

Looked up from germline, CDR1 is SGHKS and CDR2 is YYEKEE (reference sequence). V was pared by 7 bases and J by 6 bases, with 7 bases of the junction left unmatched. The CDR3 has 13 residues. Sequencing used PBMCs. This chain links TRBV5-5 with TRBJ1-2, with TRBD1 matching 9 bases. The receptor was derived from a man aged 50 or older with multiple sclerosis. Written as DNA, the CDR3 is TGTGCCAGCCACGGGACAGGGTTCGATGGCTACACCTTC. Translated: CASHGTGFDGYTF.